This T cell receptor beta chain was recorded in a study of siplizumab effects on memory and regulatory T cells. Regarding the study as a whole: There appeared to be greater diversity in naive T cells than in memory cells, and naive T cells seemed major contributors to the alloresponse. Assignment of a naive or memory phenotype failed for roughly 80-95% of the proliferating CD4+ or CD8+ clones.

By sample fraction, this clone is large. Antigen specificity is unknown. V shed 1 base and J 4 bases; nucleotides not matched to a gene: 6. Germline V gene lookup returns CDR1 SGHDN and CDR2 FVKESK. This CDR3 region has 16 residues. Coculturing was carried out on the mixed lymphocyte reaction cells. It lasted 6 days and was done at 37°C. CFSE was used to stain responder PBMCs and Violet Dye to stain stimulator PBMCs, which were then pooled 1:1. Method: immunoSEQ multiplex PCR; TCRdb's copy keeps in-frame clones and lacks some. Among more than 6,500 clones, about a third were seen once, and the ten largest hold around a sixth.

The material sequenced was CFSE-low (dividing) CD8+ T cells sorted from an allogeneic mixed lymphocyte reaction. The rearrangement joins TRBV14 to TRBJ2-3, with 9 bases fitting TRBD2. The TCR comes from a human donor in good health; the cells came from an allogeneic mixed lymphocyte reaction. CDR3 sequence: CASSQVFAGGADTQYF. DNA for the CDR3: TGTGCCAGCAGCCAAGTATTTGCGGGAGGGGCAGATACGCAGTATTTT.